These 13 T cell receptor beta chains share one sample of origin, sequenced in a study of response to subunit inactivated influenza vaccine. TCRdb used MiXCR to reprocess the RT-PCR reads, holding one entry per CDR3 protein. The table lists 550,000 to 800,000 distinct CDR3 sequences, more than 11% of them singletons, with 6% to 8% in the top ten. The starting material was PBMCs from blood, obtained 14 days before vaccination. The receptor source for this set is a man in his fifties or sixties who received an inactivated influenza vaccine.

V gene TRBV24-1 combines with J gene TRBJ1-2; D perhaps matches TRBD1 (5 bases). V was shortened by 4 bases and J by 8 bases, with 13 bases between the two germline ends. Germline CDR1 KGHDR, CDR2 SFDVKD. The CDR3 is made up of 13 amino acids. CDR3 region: CATSDPGGYGYTF. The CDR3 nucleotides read TGTGCCACCAGTGACCCCGGGGGGTACGGCTACACCTTC.

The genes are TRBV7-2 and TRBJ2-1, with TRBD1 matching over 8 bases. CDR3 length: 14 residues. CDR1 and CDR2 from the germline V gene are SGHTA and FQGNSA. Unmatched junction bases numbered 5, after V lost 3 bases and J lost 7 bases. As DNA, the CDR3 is TGTGCCAGCAGCTTGCAGGGGGCAACGAATGAGCAGTTCTTC. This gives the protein CASSLQGATNEQFF.

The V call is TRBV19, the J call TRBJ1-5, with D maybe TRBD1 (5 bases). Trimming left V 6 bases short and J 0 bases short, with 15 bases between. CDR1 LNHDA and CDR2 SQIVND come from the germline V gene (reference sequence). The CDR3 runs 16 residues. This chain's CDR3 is CASSTEGFLSNQPQHF. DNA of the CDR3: TGTGCCAGTAGCACGGAGGGGTTCCTTAGCAATCAGCCCCAGCATTTT.

The chain's CDR3 is CASSSRTRWDTDTQYF. CDR3 in DNA: TGTGCCAGCAGCTCAAGGACTAGATGGGACACAGATACGCAGTATTTT. The chain carries TRBV11-2 and TRBJ2-3, with 7 bases aligning to TRBD2. Germline V gene sequence: CDR1 SGHAT, CDR2 FQNNGV. V gave up 4 bases and J gave up 2 bases; unmatched junction bases: 9. The CDR3 covers 16 residues.

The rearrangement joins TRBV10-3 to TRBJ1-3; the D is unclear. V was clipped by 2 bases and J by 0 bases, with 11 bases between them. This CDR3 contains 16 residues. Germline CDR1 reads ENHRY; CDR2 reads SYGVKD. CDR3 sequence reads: CAISEAGPSSGNTIYF. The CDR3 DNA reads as TGTGCCATCAGTGAGGCCGGACCGAGCTCTGGAAACACCATATATTTT.

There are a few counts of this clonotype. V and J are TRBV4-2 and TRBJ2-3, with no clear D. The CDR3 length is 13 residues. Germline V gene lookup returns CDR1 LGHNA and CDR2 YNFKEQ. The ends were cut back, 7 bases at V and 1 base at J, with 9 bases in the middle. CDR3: CASTMVGTDTQYF. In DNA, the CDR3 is TGTGCCAGCACCATGGTCGGCACAGATACGCAGTATTTT.

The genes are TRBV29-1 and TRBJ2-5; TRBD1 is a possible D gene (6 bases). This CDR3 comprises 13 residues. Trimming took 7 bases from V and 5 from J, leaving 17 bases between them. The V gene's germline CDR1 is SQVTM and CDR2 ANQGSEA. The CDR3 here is CSATYRVGETQYF. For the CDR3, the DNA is TGCAGCGCCACATACAGGGTTGGGGAGACCCAGTACTTC. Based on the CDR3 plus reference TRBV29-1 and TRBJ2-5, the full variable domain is SAVISQKPSRDICQRGTSLTIQCQVDSQVTMMFWYRQQPGQSLTLIATANQGSEATYESGFVIDKFPISRPNLTFSTLTVSNMSPEDSSIYLCSATYRVGETQYFGPGTRLLVL.

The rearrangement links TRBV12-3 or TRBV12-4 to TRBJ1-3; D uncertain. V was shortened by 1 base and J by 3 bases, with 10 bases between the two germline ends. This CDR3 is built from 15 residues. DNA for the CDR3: TGTGCCAGCAGTTTAGTTCCTTTCCGTGGAAACACCATATATTTT. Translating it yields CASSLVPFRGNTIYF.

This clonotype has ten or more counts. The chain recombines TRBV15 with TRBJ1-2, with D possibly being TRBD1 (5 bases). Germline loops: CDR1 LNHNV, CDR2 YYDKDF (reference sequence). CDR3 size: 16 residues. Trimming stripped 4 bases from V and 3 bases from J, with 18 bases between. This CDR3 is CATSTRKGAIDYGYTF. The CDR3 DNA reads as TGTGCCACCAGCACCCGGAAAGGGGCCATTGACTATGGCTACACCTTC.

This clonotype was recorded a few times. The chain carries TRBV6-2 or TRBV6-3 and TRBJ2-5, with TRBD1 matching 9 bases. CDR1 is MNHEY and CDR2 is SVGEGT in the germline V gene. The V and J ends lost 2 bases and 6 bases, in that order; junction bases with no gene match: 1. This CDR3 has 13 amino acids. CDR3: CASSYNRGQTQYF. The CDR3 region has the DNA TGTGCCAGCAGTTACAACAGGGGGCAGACCCAGTACTTC.

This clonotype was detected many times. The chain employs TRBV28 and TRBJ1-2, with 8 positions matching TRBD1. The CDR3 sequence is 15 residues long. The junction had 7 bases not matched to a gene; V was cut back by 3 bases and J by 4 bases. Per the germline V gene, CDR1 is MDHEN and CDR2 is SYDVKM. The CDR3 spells CASSFLTGGSYGYTF. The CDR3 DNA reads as TGTGCCAGCAGTTTCCTCACAGGGGGTTCCTATGGCTACACCTTC.

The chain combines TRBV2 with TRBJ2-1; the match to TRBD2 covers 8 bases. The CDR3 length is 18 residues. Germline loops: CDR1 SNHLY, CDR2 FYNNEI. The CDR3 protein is CTICYRVAAGANYNEQFF. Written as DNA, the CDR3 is TGTACCATCTGCTACAGGGTAGCAGCGGGAGCTAACTACAATGAGCAGTTCTTC.

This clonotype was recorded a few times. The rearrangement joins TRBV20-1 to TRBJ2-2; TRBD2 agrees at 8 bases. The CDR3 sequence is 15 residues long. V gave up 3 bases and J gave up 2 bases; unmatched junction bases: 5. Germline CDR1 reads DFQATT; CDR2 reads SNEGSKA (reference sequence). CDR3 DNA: TGCAGTGCTAGCGGGGCGGGAGGTAACACCGGGGAGCTGTTTTTT. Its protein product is CSASGAGGNTGELFF.